The rows below give T cell receptor beta chains drawn from one sample of a study of T-cell reconstitution after alpha-beta-depleted transplantation in children. TCRdb independently ran MiXCR on the PCR reads; one entry per CDR3 protein. Found here are 490,000 or so distinct CDR3 sequences, roughly an eighth of them singletons; the top ten hold roughly 5.4%. The material was PBMCs from the stem cell graft donor, obtained from the stem cell graft. These receptor sequences come from a human donor who donated a stem cell graft to a child with combined immunodeficiency. Both conserved end residues are part of each CDR3. The D gene is left open where the match is weak. Clone size, where shown, is once, few, many, or a class for clones that have expanded.

D: -; V: TRBV4-3; size: many; J: TRBJ2-7; DNA: TGCGCCAGCCTTGGACGGACCTCTAGCTCCTACGAGCAGTACTTC; CDR3: CASLGRTSSSYEQYF
D: TRBD2; V: TRBV6-1; size: few; J: TRBJ2-1; DNA: TGTGCCAGCAGTGAAACTAGCGGGAGTCCCCATGAGCAGTTCTTC; CDR3: CASSETSGSPHEQFF
D: TRBD2; V: TRBV7-9; size: few; J: TRBJ2-3; DNA: TGTGCCAGCAGCCCCTGGGAGGGTCCAGATACGCAGTATTTT; CDR3: CASSPWEGPDTQYF
D: TRBD1; V: TRBV12-3/TRBV12-4; size: -; J: TRBJ2-7; DNA: TGTGCCAGCAGTTTAGCGCTTAGGGACAGGAGGTACTTC; CDR3: CASSLALRDRRYF
D: -; V: TRBV18; size: few; J: TRBJ2-1; DNA: TGTGCCAGCTCTAAAGTAGCGGCCGGGACAGATTCCTACAATGAGCAGTTCTTC; CDR3: CASSKVAAGTDSYNEQFF
D: TRBD1; V: TRBV7-9; size: -; J: TRBJ2-7; DNA: TGTGCCAGCAGCCTGGCTACGGGACAGGGAGACTACGAGCAGTACTTC; CDR3: CASSLATGQGDYEQYF
D: -; V: TRBV9; size: few; J: TRBJ2-1; DNA: TGTGCCAGCAGCGTAGGGGGCTTTGAGCAGTTCTTC; CDR3: CASSVGGFEQFF
D: TRBD1; V: TRBV5-1; size: -; J: TRBJ2-7; DNA: TGCGCCAGCAGCGCGGAACCAGGACAGGGCTACGAGCAGTACTTC; CDR3: CASSAEPGQGYEQYF
D: -; V: TRBV7-2; size: -; J: TRBJ2-1; DNA: TGTGCCAGCAGCTTAGCAGAGGGCGGGGAGCAGTTCTTC; CDR3: CASSLAEGGEQFF
D: TRBD2; V: TRBV12-3/TRBV12-4; size: few; J: TRBJ2-4; DNA: TGTGCCAGCAGTCTTGGGACTAGCGGGGGTCCAGGAAACATTCAGTACTTC; CDR3: CASSLGTSGGPGNIQYF
D: TRBD2; V: TRBV5-6; size: many; J: TRBJ2-1; DNA: TGTGCCAGCAGCTCTCTAGCGGGGCCTAACAATGAGCAGTTCTTC; CDR3: CASSSLAGPNNEQFF
D: TRBD1; V: TRBV28; size: few; J: TRBJ2-7; DNA: TGTGCCAGCACCACAGGGGCGGCGTACGAGCAGTACTTC; CDR3: CASTTGAAYEQYF
D: TRBD1; V: TRBV18; size: few; J: TRBJ2-7; DNA: TGTGCCAGCTCACCACTCGGACAGGGCCACGAGCAGTACTTC; CDR3: CASSPLGQGHEQYF
D: -; V: TRBV7-9; size: -; J: TRBJ2-1; DNA: TGTGCCAGCAGCTTAAGAGGAAGCGGTCTAAAGGTAATCAATGAGCAGTTCTTC; CDR3: CASSLRGSGLKVINEQFF
D: -; V: TRBV6-1; size: -; J: TRBJ2-7; DNA: TGTGCCAGCAGTGAAGCGCTAGGGGGGGGCTACGAGCAGTACTTC; CDR3: CASSEALGGGYEQYF
D: -; V: TRBV9; size: -; J: TRBJ2-3; DNA: TGTGCCAGCAGCTCACACATCATTAGCGTAAGCACAGATACGCAGTATTTT; CDR3: CASSSHIISVSTDTQYF
D: -; V: TRBV27; size: few; J: TRBJ2-7; DNA: TGTGCCAGCAGTGCTACTAGGGACGAGCAGTACTTC; CDR3: CASSATRDEQYF
D: TRBD1; V: TRBV20-1; size: many; J: TRBJ2-5; DNA: TGCAGTGCTACCGGGACAGGGGGAGAGACCCAGTACTTC; CDR3: CSATGTGGETQYF
D: TRBD1; V: TRBV12-3/TRBV12-4; size: few; J: TRBJ1-1; DNA: TGTGCCAGCAGTCCTAGACAGGGTGGAAACACTGAAGCTTTCTTT; CDR3: CASSPRQGGNTEAFF
D: -; V: TRBV5-1; size: many; J: TRBJ2-7; DNA: TGCGCCAGCAGCTTGGATGCAGTCTACGAGCAGTACTTC; CDR3: CASSLDAVYEQYF
D: -; V: TRBV5-6; size: -; J: TRBJ2-1; DNA: TGTGCCAGCAGCTTGGACGGGGACTACAATGAGCAGTTCTTC; CDR3: CASSLDGDYNEQFF
D: TRBD2; V: TRBV29-1; size: few; J: TRBJ2-3; DNA: TGCAGCGTTGAAGAGACCGGGGGGGCGCAGTATTTT; CDR3: CSVEETGGAQYF
D: -; V: TRBV2; size: many; J: TRBJ2-7; DNA: TGTGCCAGTCGCAGAACAGACTACGAGCAGTACTTC; CDR3: CASRRTDYEQYF
D: -; V: TRBV9; size: few; J: TRBJ2-7; DNA: TGTGCCAGCAGCGTAGGGGGGACCTTCTCCTACGAGCAGTACTTC; CDR3: CASSVGGTFSYEQYF
D: -; V: TRBV4-3; size: -; J: TRBJ1-6; DNA: TGCGCCAGCAGCCAAGATCGGGTAACCAGAACAAATTCACCCCTCCACTTT; CDR3: CASSQDRVTRTNSPLHF
D: -; V: TRBV9; size: many; J: TRBJ1-5; DNA: TGTGCCAGCAGCGAACAGGGATTGGTGAATCAGCCCCAGCATTTT; CDR3: CASSEQGLVNQPQHF
D: -; V: TRBV5-1; size: few; J: TRBJ2-6; DNA: TGCGCCAGCAGCTACCAGGACTCTGGGGCCAACGTCCTGACTTTC; CDR3: CASSYQDSGANVLTF
D: TRBD1; V: TRBV20-1; size: many; J: TRBJ2-2; DNA: TGCAGTGCTGAGCATACAGGGGCCTACACCGGGGAGCTGTTTTTT; CDR3: CSAEHTGAYTGELFF
D: -; V: TRBV11-1; size: few; J: TRBJ2-7; DNA: TGTGCCAGCAGCTCCGAAGCGGACGAGCAGTACTTC; CDR3: CASSSEADEQYF
D: TRBD2; V: TRBV12-3/TRBV12-4; size: -; J: TRBJ2-1; DNA: TGTGCCAGCAGTTTACTAGCGGCACTTTCCAATGAGCAGTTCTTC; CDR3: CASSLLAALSNEQFF
D: -; V: TRBV20-1; size: few; J: TRBJ1-4; DNA: TGCAGTGCTAGAATCCCAGGGCTGACTAATGAAAAACTGTTTTTT; CDR3: CSARIPGLTNEKLFF
D: TRBD1; V: TRBV10-3; size: few; J: TRBJ2-1; DNA: TGTGCCACACAGAAGGACAGGGGCCTTTACAATGAGCAGTTCTTC; CDR3: CATQKDRGLYNEQFF
D: -; V: TRBV21-1; size: -; J: TRBJ2-2; DNA: TGTGCCAGCAGCAAAGAGGGCAGAGCCACCGGGGAGCTGTTTTTT; CDR3: CASSKEGRATGELFF
D: -; V: TRBV12-3/TRBV12-4; size: many; J: TRBJ2-3; DNA: TGTGCCACAAGGGGGGGCAGATCGAGCACAGATACGCAGTATTTT; CDR3: CATRGGRSSTDTQYF
D: TRBD2; V: TRBV2; size: -; J: TRBJ2-7; DNA: TGTGCCAGCAGTGGGCTAGCGGGGACTTATTACGAGCAGTACTTC; CDR3: CASSGLAGTYYEQYF
D: TRBD2; V: TRBV11-2; size: few; J: TRBJ2-1; DNA: TGTGCCAGCAGGCGGGACCGCCCGCGCACCACGGGACTAGCATACAATGAGCAGTTCTTC; CDR3: CASRRDRPRTTGLAYNEQFF
D: -; V: TRBV6-4; size: many; J: TRBJ2-7; DNA: TGTGCCAGCCGGCTTACAAGGGATTCCTACGAGCAGTACTTC; CDR3: CASRLTRDSYEQYF
D: -; V: TRBV7-9; size: few; J: TRBJ2-6; DNA: TGTGCCAGCAGCTTTGGGAGCCTGCCTACCTCTGGGGCCAACGTCCTGACTTTC; CDR3: CASSFGSLPTSGANVLTF
D: -; V: TRBV12-3/TRBV12-4; size: -; J: TRBJ2-1; DNA: TGTGCCAGCTCTCTTAGGGGGGACTACGGGGAGCAGTTCTTC; CDR3: CASSLRGDYGEQFF
D: TRBD2; V: TRBV4-2; size: few; J: TRBJ2-5; DNA: TGTGCCAGCAGCCAAGAAGGAGGTCGGCTAGCGGCGGGCCAAGAGACCCAGTACTTC; CDR3: CASSQEGGRLAAGQETQYF
D: TRBD2; V: TRBV12-3/TRBV12-4; size: many; J: TRBJ2-7; DNA: TGTGCCAGCAGTTCCGGACTAGCGGGAGTCTACGAGCAGTACTTC; CDR3: CASSSGLAGVYEQYF
D: TRBD1; V: TRBV18; size: -; J: TRBJ2-1; DNA: TGTGCCAGCTCAACTCTGGGGACAGGAGACAATGAGCAGTTCTTC; CDR3: CASSTLGTGDNEQFF